The 5 T cell receptor beta chains below come from one sample, sequenced in a study of blood T cell repertoires in COVID-19. Measured with immunoSEQ multiplex PCR; TCRdb has only the in-frame clones, and not every one. The data hold about 240,000 clones, with over 80% observed a single time. Sequences were obtained from peripheral blood. Source of these receptors: a woman aged 55-69 years with active or convalescent COVID-19.

This sequence joins TRBV28 and TRBJ2-6, with 7 bases that match TRBD1. The CDR3 totals 16 residues. Trimming at V came to 5 bases and at J to 2 bases, leaving 6 bases not matched to a gene. Germline V gene lookup returns CDR1 MDHEN and CDR2 SYDVKM. The chain's CDR3 is CASSPQGRTGANVLTF. The CDR3 coding sequence is TGTGCCAGCAGTCCACAGGGGCGGACTGGGGCCAACGTCCTGACTTTC.

The J gene is TRBJ1-5, the V gene TRBV19, with 9 bases fitting TRBD1. This CDR3 comprises 16 residues. The junction had 6 bases not matched to a gene; V was cut back by 6 bases and J by 0 bases. Per the germline V gene, CDR1 is LNHDA and CDR2 is SQIVND (reference sequence). The CDR3 bases are TGTGCCAGTAGCCTGGGACAGGGATATAGCAATCAGCCCCAGCATTTT. Its protein product is CASSLGQGYSNQPQHF.

The chain uses TRBV10-3 and TRBJ2-6; tentatively, D is TRBD1 (5 bases). CDR3 length equals 15 residues. CDR1 is ENHRY, CDR2 SYGVKD, per germline. Deletions cut 6 bases from V and 2 bases from J, with 11 bases between. The CDR3 nucleotides read TGTGCCATCAGACCAGGGTTTGCTGGGGCCAACGTCCTGACTTTC. As protein: CAIRPGFAGANVLTF.

This CDR3 reads CASSLERAKNIQYF. As DNA, the CDR3 is TGTGCCAGCAGCTTAGAGCGGGCCAAAAACATTCAGTACTTC. The chain couples TRBV11-3 to TRBJ2-4; no reliable D call. V lost 0 bases and J 1 base, leaving 4 bases between the germline ends. The germline V gene encodes CDR1 SGHNT and CDR2 YENEEA. The CDR3 has 14 amino acids.

The chain couples TRBV2 to TRBJ1-2, with a weak D call TRBD1 (6 bases). Germline loops: CDR1 SNHLY, CDR2 FYNNEI. This CDR3 has 14 amino acids. Deletions cut 6 bases from V and 8 bases from J, with 19 bases between. CDR3: CASSYDRTEEGYTF. The CDR3 DNA is TGTGCCAGCAGCTACGACAGGACCGAGGAGGGCTACACCTTC.